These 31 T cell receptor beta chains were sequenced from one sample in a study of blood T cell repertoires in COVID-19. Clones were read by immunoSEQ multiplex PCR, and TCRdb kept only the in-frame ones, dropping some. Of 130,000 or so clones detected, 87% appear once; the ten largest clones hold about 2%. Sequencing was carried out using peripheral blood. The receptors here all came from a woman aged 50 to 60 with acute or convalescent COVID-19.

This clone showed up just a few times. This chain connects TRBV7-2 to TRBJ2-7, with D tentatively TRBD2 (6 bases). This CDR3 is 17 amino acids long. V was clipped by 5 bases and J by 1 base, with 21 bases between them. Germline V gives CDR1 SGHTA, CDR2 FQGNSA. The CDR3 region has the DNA TGTGCCAGCAGCCCCGGGAGCGCCGGGCCGCAATCCTACGAGCAGTACTTC. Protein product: CASSPGSAGPQSYEQYF.

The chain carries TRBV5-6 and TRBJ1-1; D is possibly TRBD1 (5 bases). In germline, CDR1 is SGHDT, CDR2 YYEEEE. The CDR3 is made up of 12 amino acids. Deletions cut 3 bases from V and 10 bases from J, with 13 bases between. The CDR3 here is CASSWGVRGAFF. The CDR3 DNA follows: TGTGCCAGCAGCTGGGGCGTCAGAGGAGCTTTCTTT.

In DNA, the CDR3 is TGTGCCAGCAGCACCCCGGACAGGGGACCTAACTATGGCTACACCTTC. Protein: CASSTPDRGPNYGYTF. This rearrangement joins TRBV13 to TRBJ1-2, with 9 bases aligning to TRBD1. The trim removed 5 bases at V and 0 bases at J, leaving 7 bases unmatched. Germline V gene data show CDR1 as PRHDT and CDR2 as FYEKMQ (reference sequence). The CDR3 has 16 amino acids.

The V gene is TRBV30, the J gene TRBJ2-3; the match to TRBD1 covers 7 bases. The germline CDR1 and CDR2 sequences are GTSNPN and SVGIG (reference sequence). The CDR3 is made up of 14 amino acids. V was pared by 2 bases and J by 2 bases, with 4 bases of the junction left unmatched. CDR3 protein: CAWSLGTVTDTQYF. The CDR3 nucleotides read TGTGCCTGGAGTCTAGGGACAGTCACAGATACGCAGTATTTT.

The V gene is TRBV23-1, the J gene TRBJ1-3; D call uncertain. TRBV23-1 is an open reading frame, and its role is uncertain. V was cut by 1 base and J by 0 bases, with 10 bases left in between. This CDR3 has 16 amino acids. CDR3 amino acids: CASSQCRESSGNTIYF. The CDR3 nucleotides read TGCGCCAGCAGTCAATGTAGGGAGAGCTCTGGAAACACCATATATTTT.

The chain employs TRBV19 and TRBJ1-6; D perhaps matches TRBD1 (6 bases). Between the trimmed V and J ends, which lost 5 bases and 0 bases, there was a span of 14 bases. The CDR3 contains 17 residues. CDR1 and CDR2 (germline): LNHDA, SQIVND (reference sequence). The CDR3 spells CASSQTGYSSYNSPLHF. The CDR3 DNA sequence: TGTGCCAGTAGTCAAACAGGGTACAGCTCCTATAATTCACCCCTCCACTTT.

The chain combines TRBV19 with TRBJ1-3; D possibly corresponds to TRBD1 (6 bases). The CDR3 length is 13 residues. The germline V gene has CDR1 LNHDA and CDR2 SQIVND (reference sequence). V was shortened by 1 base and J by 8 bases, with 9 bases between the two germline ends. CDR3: CASSIVHRDTIYF. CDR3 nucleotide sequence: TGTGCCAGTAGTATAGTCCACAGGGACACCATATATTTT.

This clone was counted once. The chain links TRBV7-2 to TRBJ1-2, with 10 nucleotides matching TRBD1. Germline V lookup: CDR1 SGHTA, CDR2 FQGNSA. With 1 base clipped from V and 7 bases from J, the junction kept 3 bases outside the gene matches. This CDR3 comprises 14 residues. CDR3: CASSLGTGGGGYTF. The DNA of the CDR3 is TGTGCCAGCAGCTTAGGGACAGGGGGTGGTGGCTACACCTTC.

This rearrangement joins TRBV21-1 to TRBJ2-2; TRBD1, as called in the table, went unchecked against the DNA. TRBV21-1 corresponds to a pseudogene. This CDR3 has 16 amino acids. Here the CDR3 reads CASSPDRRKNTGELFF. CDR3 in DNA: TGTGCCAGCAGCCCCGACAGGCGCAAGAACACCGGGGAGCTGTTTTTT.

CDR3 coding DNA: TGTGCCAGTAGTATAGCCCCCCTGGAGGCAGGGGCTGAAGCTTTCTTT. This sequence encodes CASSIAPLEAGAEAFF. The chain links TRBV19 to TRBJ1-1; possible D gene TRBD1, 6 bases. The germline CDR1 and CDR2 sequences are LNHDA and SQIVND (reference sequence). V shed 1 base and J shed 6 bases, with 18 bases lying between them. The CDR3 has 16 amino acids.

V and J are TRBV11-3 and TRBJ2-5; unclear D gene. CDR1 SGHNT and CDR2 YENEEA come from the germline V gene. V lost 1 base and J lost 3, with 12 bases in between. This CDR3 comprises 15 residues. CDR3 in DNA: TGTGCCAGCAGCTTAGGTCGGGTCGTAGAAGAGACCCAGTACTTC. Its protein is CASSLGRVVEETQYF.

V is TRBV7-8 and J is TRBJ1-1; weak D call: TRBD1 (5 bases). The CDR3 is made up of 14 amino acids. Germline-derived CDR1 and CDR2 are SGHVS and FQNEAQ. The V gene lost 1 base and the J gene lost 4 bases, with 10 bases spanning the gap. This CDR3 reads CASSLDEGLTEAFF. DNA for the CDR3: TGTGCCAGCAGCTTAGATGAGGGACTCACTGAAGCTTTCTTT. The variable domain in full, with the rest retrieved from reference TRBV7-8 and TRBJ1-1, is GAGVSQSPRYKVAKRGQDVALRCDPISGHVSLFWYQQALGQGPEFLTYFQNEAQLDKSGLPSDRFFAERPEGSVSTLKIQRTQQEDSAVYLCASSLDEGLTEAFFGQGTRLTVV.

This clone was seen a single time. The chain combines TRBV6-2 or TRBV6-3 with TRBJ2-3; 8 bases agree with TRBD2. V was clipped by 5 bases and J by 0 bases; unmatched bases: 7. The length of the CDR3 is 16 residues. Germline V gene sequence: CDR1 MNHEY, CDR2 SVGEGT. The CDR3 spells CASSPDIAGSTDTQYF. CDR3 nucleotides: TGTGCCAGCAGTCCCGACATAGCGGGGAGCACAGATACGCAGTATTTT.

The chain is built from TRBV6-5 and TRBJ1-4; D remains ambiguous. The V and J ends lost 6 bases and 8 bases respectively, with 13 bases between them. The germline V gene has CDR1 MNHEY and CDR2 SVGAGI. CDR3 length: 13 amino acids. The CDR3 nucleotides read TGTGCCAGCAGGACCTCCACGAGGGAAAAACTGTTTTTT. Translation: CASRTSTREKLFF.

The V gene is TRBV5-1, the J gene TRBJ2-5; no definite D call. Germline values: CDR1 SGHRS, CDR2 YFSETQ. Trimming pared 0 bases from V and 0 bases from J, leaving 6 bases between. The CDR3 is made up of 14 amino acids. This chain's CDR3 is CASSLGAYQETQYF. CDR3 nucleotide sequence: TGCGCCAGCAGCTTGGGTGCGTACCAAGAGACCCAGTACTTC.

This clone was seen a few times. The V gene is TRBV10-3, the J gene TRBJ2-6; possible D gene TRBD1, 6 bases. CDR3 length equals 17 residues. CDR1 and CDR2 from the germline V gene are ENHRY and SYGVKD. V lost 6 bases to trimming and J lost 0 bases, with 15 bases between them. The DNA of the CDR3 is TGTGCCATCAGCCCTACAGGGCCTTTCTCTGGGGCCAACGTCCTGACTTTC. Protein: CAISPTGPFSGANVLTF.

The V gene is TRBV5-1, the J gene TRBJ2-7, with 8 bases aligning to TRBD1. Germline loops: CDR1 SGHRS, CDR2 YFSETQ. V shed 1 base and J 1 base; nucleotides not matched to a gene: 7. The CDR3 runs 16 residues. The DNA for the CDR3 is TGCGCCAGCAGCTTGCCTGGGACAGGAACTTCCTACGAGCAGTACTTC. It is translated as CASSLPGTGTSYEQYF.

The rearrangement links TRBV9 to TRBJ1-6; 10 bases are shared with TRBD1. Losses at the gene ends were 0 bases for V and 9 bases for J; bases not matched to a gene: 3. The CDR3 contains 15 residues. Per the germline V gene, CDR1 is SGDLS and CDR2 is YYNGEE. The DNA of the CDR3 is TGTGCCAGCAGCGTAGAGGGACAGGGGATTTCACCCCTCCACTTT. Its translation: CASSVEGQGISPLHF.

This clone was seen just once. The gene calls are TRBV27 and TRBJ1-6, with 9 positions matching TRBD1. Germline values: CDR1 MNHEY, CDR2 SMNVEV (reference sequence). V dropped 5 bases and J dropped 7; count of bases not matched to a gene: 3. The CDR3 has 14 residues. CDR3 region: CASSAGTGNSPLHF. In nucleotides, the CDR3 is TGTGCCAGCAGTGCCGGGACAGGGAATTCACCCCTCCACTTT.

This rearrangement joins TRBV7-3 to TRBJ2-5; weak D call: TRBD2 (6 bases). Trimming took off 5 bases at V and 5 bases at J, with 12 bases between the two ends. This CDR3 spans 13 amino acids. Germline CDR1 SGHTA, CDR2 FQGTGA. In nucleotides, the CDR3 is TGTGCCAGCAGCGGGGGACTGGCCGAGACCCAGTACTTC. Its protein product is CASSGGLAETQYF.

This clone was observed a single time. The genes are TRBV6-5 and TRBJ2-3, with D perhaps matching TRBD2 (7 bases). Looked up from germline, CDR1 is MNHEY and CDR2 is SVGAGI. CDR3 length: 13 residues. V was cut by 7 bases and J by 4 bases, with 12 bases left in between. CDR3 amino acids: CASKRDISDTQYF. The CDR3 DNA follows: TGTGCCAGCAAGCGGGACATATCAGATACGCAGTATTTT.

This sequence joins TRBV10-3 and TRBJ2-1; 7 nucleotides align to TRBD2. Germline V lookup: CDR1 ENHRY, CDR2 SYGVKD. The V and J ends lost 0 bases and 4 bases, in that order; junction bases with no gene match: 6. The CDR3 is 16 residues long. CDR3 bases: TGTGCCATCAGTGAGTCGAGGGGACTACCTTACAATGAGCAGTTCTTC. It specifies CAISESRGLPYNEQFF.

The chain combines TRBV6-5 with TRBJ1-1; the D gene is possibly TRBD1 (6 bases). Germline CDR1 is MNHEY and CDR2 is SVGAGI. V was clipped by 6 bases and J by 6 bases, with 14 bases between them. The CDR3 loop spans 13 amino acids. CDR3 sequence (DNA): TGTGCCAGCAGCCGGGGGGCCGGGCCTGAAGCTTTCTTT. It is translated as CASSRGAGPEAFF.

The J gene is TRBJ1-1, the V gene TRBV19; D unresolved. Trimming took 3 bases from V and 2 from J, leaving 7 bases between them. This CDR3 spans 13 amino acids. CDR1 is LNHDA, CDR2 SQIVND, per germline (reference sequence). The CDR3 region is CASSIIPNTEAFF. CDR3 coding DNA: TGTGCCAGTAGTATTATCCCCAACACTGAAGCTTTCTTT. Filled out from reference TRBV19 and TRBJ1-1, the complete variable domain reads DGGITQSPKYLFRKEGQNVTLSCEQNLNHDAMYWYRQDPGQGLRLIYYSQIVNDFQKGDIAEGYSVSREKKESFPLTVTSAQKNPTAFYLCASSIIPNTEAFFGQGTRLTVV.

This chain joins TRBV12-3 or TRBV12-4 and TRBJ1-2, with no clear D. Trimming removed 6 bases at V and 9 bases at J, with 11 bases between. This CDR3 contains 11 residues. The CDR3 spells CASSGEWSYTF. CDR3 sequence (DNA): TGTGCCAGCAGCGGGGAGTGGAGCTACACCTTC.

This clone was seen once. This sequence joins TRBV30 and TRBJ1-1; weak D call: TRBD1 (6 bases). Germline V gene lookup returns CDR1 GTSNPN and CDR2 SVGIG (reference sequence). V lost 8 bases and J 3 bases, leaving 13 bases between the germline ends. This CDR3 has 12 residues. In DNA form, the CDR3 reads TGTGCCCGAACAGGGCGGGACACTGAAGCTTTCTTT. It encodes CARTGRDTEAFF.

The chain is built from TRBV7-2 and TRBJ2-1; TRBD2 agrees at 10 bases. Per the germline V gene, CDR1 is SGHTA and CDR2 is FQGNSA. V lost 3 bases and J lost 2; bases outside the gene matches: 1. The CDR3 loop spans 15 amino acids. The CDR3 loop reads CASSFSGGTYNEQFF. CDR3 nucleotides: TGTGCCAGCAGCTTTAGCGGGGGGACCTACAATGAGCAGTTCTTC.

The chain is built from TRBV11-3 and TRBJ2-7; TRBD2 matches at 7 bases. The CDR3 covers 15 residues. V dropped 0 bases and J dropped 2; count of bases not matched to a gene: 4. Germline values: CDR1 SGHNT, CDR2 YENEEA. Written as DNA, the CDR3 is TGTGCCAGCAGCTTAGATTACAGCGGGGCCTACGAGCAGTACTTC. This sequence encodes CASSLDYSGAYEQYF. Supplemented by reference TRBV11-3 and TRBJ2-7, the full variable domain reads EAGVVQSPRYKIIEKKQPVAFWCNPISGHNTLYWYLQNLGQGPELLIRYENEEAVDDSQLPKDRFSAERLKGVDSTLKIQPAELGDSAVYLCASSLDYSGAYEQYFGPGTRLTVT.

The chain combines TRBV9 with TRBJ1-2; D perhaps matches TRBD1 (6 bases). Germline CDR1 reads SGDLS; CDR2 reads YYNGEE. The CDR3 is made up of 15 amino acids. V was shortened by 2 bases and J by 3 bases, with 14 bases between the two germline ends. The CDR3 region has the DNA TGTGCCAGCAGCGTGGGGGGGCGTAGTGACTATGGCTACACCTTC. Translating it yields CASSVGGRSDYGYTF.

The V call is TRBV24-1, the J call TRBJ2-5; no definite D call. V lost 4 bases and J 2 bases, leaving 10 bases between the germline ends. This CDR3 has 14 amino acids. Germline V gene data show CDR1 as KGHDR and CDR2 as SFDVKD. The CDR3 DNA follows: TGTGCCACCAGTGAGAGGAAACAACAAGAGACCCAGTACTTC. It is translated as CATSERKQQETQYF.

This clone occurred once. Here the CDR3 reads CASSQDINSKSPQHF. CDR3 nucleotides: TGTGCCAGCAGCCAAGATATCAACAGCAAATCGCCCCAGCATTTT. The chain recombines TRBV3-1 (or the pseudogene TRBV3-2) with TRBJ1-5; D gene ambiguous. V shed 0 bases and J shed 9 bases, with 15 bases lying between them. Germline V gene data show CDR1 as LGHDT and CDR2 as YNNKEL (reference sequence). There are 15 residues in the CDR3.